Listed here is a single TCR beta chain. The antigen is undetermined. Assay: immunoSEQ multiplex PCR; the TCRdb copy retains only in-frame clones and omits some. The repertoire holds around 150,000 clones, 85% to 90% seen once, with approximately 3.2% in the top ten. CDR3 length: 14 residues. The germline V gene encodes CDR1 LNHDA and CDR2 SQIVND (reference sequence). The V segment lost 5 bases and the J segment 4 bases; nucleotides outside the gene matches: 4. The sample comes from a study of cytomegalovirus exposure and HLA in healthy donors. Findings of the study overall: Overall, approximately 150 TCR beta chains were annotated as cytomegalovirus-associated.

This sequence joins TRBV19 and TRBJ1-1, with TRBD1 matching over 10 bases. The sequence was collected from a woman aged 18-29 years in good health and CMV-seropositive. The sample consisted of PBMCs. The CDR3 coding sequence is TGTGCCAGTAGTGCGACAGGGGGCGGCACTGAAGCTTTCTTT. Its protein product is CASSATGGGTEAFF.